The clone carrying this T cell receptor beta chain was found many times. The CDR3 loop spans 13 amino acids. V was shortened by 4 bases and J by 1 base, with 8 bases between the two germline ends. CDR1 SGHRS and CDR2 YFSETQ come from the germline V gene. This sample is part of a study of neurological immune-mediated disorders. The method for making cDNA was 5'RACE, and it used 10-nucleotide random UMIs. Each CDR3 protein is one row after TCRdb ran MiXCR on the 5' RACE reads. The table includes tens of thousands of distinct CDR3 sequences, 4% to 6% detected once. This chain joins TRBV5-1 and TRBJ1-1; D gene ambiguous. This sequence originates from a man between 18 and 35 years old with multiple sclerosis. The sequencing input was PBMCs. CDR3 loop: CASSPMGNTEAFF. DNA of the CDR3: TGCGCCAGCAGCCCCATGGGGAACACTGAAGCTTTCTTT.